Sequencing of this T cell receptor (beta chain) was carried out in a study of Graves' ophthalmopathy and Graves' hyperthyroidism. Investigators amplified TCR beta CDR3 regions from RNA transcripts. RT-PCR with HTBI primers came first, then second-round multiplex PCR. From the multiplex PCR reads, TCRdb called clonotypes with MiXCR, one entry per CDR3 protein. The data contain approximately 700,000 distinct CDR3 sequences, 40% of them singletons. This clonotype was counted a few times. The CDR3 loop spans 16 amino acids. The germline V gene encodes CDR1 PRHDT and CDR2 FYEKMQ (reference sequence). V was trimmed by 8 bases and J by 4 bases, leaving 23 bases between them.

This TCR derives from an adult man with Graves' ophthalmopathy. What was sequenced was peripheral blood. The V gene is TRBV13, the J gene TRBJ1-2; D possibly corresponds to TRBD1 (6 bases). The CDR3 reads CASEGTGCGMIYGYTF. DNA for the CDR3: TGTGCCAGCGAGGGTACAGGGTGCGGGATGATCTATGGCTACACCTTC.